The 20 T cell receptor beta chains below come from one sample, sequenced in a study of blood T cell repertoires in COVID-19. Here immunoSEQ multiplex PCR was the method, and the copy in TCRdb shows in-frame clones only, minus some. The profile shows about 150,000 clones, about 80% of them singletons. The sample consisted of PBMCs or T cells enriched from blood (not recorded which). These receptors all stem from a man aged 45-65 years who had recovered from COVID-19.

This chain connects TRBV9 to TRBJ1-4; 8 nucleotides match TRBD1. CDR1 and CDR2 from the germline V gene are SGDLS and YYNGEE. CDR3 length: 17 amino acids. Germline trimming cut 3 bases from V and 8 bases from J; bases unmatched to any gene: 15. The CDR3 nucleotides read TGTGCCAGCAGCGGATCAGGGGGCGTCCGAGCTGGGGAAAAACTGTTTTTT. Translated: CASSGSGGVRAGEKLFF.

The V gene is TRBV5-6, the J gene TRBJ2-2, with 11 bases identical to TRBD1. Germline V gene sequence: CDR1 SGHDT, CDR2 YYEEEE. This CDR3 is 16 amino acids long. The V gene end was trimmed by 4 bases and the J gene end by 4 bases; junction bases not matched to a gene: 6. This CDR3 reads CASSLDRGQVTGELFF. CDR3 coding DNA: TGTGCCAGCAGCCTGGACAGGGGGCAGGTCACCGGGGAGCTGTTTTTT.

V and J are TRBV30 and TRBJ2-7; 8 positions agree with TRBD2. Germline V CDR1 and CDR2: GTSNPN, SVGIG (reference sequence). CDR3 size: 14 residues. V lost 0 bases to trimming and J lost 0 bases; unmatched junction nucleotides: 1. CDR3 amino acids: CAWSVSGASYEQYF. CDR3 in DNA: TGTGCCTGGAGTGTTAGCGGGGCCTCCTACGAGCAGTACTTC.

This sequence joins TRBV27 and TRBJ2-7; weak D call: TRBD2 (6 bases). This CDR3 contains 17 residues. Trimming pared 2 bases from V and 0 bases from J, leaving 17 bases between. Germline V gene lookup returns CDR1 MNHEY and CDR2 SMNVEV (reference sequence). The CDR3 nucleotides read TGTGCCAGCAGTTTAGAGTCTCGCGGGGCTTACTCCTACGAGCAGTACTTC. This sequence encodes CASSLESRGAYSYEQYF.

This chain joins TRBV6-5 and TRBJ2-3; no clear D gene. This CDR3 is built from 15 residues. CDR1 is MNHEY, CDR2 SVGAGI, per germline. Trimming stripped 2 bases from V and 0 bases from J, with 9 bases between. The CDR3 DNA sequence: TGTGCCAGCAGTTACACCCTATTTAGCACAGATACGCAGTATTTT. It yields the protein CASSYTLFSTDTQYF.

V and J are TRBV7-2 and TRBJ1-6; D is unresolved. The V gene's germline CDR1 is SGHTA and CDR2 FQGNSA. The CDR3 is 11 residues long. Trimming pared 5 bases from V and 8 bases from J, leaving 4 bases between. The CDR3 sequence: CASSRDSPLHF. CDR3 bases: TGTGCCAGCAGCCGGGATTCACCCCTCCACTTT.

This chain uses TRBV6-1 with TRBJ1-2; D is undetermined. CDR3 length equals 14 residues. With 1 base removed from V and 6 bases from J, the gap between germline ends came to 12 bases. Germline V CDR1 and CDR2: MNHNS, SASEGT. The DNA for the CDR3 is TGTGCCAGCAGTGAAGTGGATGGGAGGGATGGCTACACCTTC. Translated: CASSEVDGRDGYTF.

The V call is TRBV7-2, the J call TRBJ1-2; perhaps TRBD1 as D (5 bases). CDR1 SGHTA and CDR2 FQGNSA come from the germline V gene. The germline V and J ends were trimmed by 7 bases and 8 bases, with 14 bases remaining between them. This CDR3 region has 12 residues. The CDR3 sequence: CASIEGAGGYTF. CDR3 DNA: TGTGCCAGCATCGAAGGGGCGGGGGGCTACACCTTC.

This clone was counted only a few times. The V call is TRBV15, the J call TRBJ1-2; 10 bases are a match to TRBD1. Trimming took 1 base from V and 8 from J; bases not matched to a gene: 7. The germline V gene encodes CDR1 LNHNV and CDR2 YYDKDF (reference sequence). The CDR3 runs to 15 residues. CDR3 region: CATSRGDRGREGYTF. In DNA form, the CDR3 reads TGTGCCACCAGCAGAGGAGACAGGGGGCGCGAGGGCTACACCTTC.

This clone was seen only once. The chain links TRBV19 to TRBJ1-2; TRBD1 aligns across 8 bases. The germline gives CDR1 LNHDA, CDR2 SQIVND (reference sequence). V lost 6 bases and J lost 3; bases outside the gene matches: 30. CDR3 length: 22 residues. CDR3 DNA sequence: TGTGCCAGTAGAACGAGAGGTGCCAGTAGTATAGATCGGACAGGGAAATACTATGGCTACACCTTC. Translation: CASRTRGASSIDRTGKYYGYTF.

Here the CDR3 DNA reads TGCGCCAGCAGCTTAGTACATAACGCGAACACCGGGGAGCTGTTTTTT. Residues: CASSLVHNANTGELFF. The J gene is TRBJ2-2, the V gene TRBV5-1; D not certain. CDR1 and CDR2 (germline): SGHRS, YFSETQ. This CDR3 has 16 amino acids. V was pared by 2 bases and J by 0 bases, with 11 bases between.

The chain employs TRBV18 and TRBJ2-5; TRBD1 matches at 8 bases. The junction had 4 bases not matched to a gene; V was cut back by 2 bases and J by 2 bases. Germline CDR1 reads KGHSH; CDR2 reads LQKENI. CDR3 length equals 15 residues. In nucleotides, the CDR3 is TGTGCCAGCTCACCAAACAGGGGGGATCAAGAGACCCAGTACTTC. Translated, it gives CASSPNRGDQETQYF.

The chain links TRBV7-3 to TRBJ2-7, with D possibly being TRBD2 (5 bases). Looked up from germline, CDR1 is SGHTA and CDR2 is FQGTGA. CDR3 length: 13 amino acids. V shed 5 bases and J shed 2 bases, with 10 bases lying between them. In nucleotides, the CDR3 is TGTGCCAGCAGCACTGGAGGTGCCTACGAGCAGTACTTC. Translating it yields CASSTGGAYEQYF.

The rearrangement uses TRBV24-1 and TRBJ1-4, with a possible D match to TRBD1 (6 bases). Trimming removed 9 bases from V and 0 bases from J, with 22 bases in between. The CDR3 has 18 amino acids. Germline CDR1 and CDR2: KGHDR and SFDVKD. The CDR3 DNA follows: TGTGCCACCTATCCGGAGACAGGCCAAACTGCAACTAATGAAAAACTGTTTTTT. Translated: CATYPETGQTATNEKLFF.

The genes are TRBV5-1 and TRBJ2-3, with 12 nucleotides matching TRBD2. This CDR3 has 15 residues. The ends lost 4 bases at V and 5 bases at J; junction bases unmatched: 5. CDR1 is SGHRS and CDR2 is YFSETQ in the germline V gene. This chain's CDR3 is CASSGGLAGLDTQYF. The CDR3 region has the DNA TGCGCCAGCAGCGGCGGACTAGCGGGGCTAGATACGCAGTATTTT.

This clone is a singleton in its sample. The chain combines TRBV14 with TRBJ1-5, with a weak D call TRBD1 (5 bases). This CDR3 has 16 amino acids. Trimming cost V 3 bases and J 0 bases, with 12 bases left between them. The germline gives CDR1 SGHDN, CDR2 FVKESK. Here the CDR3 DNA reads TGTGCCAGCAGCCAGAGGCAGGGAACTAGCAATCAGCCCCAGCATTTT. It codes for CASSQRQGTSNQPQHF.

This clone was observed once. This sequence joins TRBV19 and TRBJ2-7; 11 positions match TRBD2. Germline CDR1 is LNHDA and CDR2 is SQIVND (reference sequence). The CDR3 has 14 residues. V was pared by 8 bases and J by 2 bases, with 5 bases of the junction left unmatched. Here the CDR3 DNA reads TGTGCCAGTGCCATAGCGGGGGGGGCCTACGAGCAGTACTTC. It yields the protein CASAIAGGAYEQYF. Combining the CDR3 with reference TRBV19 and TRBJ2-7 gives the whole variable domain DGGITQSPKYLFRKEGQNVTLSCEQNLNHDAMYWYRQDPGQGLRLIYYSQIVNDFQKGDIAEGYSVSREKKESFPLTVTSAQKNPTAFYLCASAIAGGAYEQYFGPGTRLTVT.

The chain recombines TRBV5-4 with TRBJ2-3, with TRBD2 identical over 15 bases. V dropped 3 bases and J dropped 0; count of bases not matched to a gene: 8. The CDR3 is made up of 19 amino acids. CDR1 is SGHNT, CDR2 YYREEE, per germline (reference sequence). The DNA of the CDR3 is TGTGCCAGCAGCTGGGGACTAGCGGGGGGCTCGCCTAGCACAGATACGCAGTATTTT. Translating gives CASSWGLAGGSPSTDTQYF.

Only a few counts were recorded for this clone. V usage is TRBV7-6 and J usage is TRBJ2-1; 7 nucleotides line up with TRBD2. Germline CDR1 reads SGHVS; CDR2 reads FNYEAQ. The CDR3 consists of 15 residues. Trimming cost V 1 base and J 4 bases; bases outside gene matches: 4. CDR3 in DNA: TGTGCCAGCAGCTTAGGGACTAGTCTTTACAATGAGCAGTTCTTC. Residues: CASSLGTSLYNEQFF.

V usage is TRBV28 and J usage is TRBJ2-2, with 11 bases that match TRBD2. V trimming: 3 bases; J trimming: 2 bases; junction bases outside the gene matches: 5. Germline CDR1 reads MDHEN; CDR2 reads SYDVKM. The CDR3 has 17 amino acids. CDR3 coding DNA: TGTGCCAGCAGTTTGCTTACTAGCGGGGGCAACACCGGGGAGCTGTTTTTT. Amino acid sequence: CASSLLTSGGNTGELFF.